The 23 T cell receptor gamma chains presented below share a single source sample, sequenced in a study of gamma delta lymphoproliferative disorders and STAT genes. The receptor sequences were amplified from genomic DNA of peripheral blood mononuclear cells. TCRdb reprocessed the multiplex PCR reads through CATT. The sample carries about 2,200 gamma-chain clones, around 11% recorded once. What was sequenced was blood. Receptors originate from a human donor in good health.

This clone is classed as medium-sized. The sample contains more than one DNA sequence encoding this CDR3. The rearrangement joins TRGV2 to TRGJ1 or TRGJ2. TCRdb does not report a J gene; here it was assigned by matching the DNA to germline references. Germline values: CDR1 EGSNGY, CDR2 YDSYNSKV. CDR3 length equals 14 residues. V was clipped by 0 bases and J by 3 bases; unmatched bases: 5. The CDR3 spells CATWDGQGYYKKLF. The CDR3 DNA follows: TGTGCCACCTGGGACGGGCAGGGTTATTATAAGAAACTCTTT.

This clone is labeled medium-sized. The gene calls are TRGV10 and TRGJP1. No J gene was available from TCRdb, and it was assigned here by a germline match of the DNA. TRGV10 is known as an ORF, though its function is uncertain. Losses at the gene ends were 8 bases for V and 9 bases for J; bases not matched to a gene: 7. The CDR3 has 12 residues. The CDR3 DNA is TGTGCTGCGTGGGACCACAGTTGGTTCAAGATATTT. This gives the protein CAAWDHSWFKIF.

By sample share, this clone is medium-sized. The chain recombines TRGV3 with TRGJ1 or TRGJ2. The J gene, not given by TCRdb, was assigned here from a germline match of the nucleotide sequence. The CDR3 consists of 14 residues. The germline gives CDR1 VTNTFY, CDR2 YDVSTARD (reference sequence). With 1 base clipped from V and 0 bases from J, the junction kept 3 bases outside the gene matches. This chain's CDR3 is CATWDSLNYYKKLF. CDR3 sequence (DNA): TGTGCCACCTGGGACAGCTTGAATTATTATAAGAAACTCTTT.

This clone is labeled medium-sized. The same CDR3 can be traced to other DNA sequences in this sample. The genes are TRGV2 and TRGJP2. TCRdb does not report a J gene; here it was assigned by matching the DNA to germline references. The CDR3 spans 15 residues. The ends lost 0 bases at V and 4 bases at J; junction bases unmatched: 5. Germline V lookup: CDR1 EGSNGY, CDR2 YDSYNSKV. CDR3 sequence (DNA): TGTGCCACCTGGGACGGGCTATCTAGTGATTGGATCAAGACGTTT. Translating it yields CATWDGLSSDWIKTF.

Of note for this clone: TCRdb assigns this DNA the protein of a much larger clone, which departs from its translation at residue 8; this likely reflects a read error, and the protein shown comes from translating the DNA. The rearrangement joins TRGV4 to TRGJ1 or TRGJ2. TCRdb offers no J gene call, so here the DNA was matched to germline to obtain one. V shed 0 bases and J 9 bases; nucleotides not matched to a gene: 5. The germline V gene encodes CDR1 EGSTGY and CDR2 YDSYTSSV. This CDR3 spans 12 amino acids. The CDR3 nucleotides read TGTGCCACCTGGGATGGGCATTTTAAGAAACTCTTT. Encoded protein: CATWDGHFKKLF.

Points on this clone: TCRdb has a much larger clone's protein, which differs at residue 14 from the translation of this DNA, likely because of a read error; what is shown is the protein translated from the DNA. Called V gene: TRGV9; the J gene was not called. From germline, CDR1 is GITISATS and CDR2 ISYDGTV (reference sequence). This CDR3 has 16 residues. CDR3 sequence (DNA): TGTGCCTTGTGGGAGGTTCAAGAGTTGGGCAAAAAAATCAGGGTATTT. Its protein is CALWEVQELGKKIRVF.

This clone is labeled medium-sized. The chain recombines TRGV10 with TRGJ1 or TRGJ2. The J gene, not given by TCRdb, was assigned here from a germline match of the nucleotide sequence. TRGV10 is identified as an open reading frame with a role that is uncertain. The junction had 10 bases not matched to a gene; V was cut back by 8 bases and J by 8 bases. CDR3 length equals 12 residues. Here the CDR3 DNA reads TGTGCTGCGTGGGACCCTGGGGATAAGAAACTCTTT. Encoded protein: CAAWDPGDKKLF.

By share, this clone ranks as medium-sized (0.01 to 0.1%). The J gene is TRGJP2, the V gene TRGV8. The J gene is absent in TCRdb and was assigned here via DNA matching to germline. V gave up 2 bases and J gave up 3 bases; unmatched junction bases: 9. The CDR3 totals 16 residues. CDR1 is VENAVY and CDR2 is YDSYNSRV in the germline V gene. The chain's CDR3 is CATWDMAWGSDWIKTF. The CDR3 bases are TGTGCCACCTGGGATATGGCGTGGGGTAGTGATTGGATCAAGACGTTT.

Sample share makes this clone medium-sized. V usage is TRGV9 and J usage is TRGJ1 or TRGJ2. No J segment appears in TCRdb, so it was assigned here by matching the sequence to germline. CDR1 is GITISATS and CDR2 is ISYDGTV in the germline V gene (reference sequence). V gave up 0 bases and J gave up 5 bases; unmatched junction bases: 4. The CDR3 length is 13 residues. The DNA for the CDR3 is TGTGCCTTGTGGGAGGTGAGAGATTATAAGAAACTCTTT. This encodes CALWEVRDYKKLF.

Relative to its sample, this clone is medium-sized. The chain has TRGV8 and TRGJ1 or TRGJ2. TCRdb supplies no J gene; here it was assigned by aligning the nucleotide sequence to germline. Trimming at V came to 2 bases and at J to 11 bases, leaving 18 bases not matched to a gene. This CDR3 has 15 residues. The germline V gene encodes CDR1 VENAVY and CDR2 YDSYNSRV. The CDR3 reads CATWDISVPQEEKLF. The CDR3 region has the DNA TGTGCCACCTGGGATATTTCCGTCCCCCAGGAAGAGAAACTCTTT.

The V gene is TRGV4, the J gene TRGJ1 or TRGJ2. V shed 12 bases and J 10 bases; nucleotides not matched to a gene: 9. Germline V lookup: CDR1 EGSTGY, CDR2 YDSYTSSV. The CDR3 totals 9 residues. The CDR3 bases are TGTGCCTCCCTAGGCAAGAAACTCTTT. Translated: CASLGKKLF.

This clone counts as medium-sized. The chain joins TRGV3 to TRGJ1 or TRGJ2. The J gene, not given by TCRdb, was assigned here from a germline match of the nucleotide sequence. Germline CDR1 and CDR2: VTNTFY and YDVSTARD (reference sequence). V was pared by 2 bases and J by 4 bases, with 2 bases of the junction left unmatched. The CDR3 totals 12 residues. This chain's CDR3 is CATWDTYYKKLF. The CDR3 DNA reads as TGTGCCACCTGGGACACATATTATAAGAAACTCTTT.

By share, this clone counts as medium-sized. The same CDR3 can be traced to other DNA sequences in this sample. CDR3 coding DNA: TGTGCCTGCTGGACTGGCACTGGTTGGTTCAAGATATTT. Amino acid sequence: CACWTGTGWFKIF. J is TRGJP1 and V is TRGV11. Matching the DNA to germline supplied the J gene, which TCRdb does not give. TRGV11 is designated an ORF whose function remains uncertain. This CDR3 is 13 amino acids long. The ends lost 8 bases at V and 4 bases at J; junction bases unmatched: 4.

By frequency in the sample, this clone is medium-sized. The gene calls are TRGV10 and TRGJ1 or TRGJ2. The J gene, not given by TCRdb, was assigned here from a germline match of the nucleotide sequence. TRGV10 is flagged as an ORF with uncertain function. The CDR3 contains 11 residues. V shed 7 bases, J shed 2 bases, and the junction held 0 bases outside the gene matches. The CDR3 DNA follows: TGTGCTGCGTGGTATTATTATAAGAAACTCTTT. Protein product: CAAWYYYKKLF.

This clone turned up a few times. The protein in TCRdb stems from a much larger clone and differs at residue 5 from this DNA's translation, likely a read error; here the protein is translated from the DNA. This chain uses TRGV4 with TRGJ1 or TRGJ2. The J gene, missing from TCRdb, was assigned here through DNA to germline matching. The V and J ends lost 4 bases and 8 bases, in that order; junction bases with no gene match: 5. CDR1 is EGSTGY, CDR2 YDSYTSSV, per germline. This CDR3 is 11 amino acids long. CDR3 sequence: CATWEGDKKLF. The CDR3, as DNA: TGTGCCACCTGGGAAGGGGATAAGAAACTCTTT.

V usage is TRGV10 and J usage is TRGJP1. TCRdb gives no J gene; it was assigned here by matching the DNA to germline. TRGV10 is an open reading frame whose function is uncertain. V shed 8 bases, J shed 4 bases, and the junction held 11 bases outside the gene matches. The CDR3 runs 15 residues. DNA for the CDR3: TGTGCTGCGTGGGGACTATACGGCACTGGTTGGTTCAAGATATTT. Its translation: CAAWGLYGTGWFKIF.

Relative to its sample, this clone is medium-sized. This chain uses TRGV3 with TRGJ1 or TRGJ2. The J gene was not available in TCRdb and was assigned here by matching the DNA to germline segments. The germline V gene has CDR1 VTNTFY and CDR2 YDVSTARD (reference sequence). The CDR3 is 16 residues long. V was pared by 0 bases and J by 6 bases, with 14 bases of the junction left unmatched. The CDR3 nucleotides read TGTGCCACCTGGGACAGGCCGGGGGCCCTTGGTTATAAGAAACTCTTT. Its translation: CATWDRPGALGYKKLF.

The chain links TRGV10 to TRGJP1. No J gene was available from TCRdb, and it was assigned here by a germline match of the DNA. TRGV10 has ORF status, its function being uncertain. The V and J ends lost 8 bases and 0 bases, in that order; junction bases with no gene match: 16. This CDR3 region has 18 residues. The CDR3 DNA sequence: TGTGCTGCGTGGGATCCACCATCTTTCTATACCACTGGTTGGTTCAAGATATTT. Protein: CAAWDPPSFYTTGWFKIF.

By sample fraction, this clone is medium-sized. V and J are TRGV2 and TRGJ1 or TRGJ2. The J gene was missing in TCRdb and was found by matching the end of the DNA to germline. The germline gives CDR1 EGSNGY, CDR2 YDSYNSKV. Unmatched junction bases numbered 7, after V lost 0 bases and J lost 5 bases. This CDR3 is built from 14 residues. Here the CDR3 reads CATWDGPCNYKKLF. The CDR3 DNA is TGTGCCACCTGGGACGGGCCTTGTAATTATAAGAAACTCTTT.

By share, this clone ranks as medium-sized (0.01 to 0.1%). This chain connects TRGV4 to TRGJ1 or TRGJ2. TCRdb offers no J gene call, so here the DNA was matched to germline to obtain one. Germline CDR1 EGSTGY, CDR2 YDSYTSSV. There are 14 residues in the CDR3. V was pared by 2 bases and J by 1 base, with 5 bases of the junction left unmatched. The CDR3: CATWDVPNYYKKLF. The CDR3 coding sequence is TGTGCCACCTGGGATGTTCCCAATTATTATAAGAAACTCTTT.

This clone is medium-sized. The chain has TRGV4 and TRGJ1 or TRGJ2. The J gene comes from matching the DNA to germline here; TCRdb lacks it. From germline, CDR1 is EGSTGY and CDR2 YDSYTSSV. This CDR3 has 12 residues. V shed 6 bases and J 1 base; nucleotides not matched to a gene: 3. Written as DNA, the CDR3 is TGTGCCACCTGGTCAAATTATTATAAGAAACTCTTT. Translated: CATWSNYYKKLF.

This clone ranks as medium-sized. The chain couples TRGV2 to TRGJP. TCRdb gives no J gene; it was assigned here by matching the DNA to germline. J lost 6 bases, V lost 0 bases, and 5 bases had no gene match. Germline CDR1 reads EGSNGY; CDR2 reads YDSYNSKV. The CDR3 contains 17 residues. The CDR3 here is CATWDGRAELGKKIKVF. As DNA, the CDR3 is TGTGCCACCTGGGACGGGCGGGCAGAGTTGGGCAAAAAAATCAAGGTATTT.

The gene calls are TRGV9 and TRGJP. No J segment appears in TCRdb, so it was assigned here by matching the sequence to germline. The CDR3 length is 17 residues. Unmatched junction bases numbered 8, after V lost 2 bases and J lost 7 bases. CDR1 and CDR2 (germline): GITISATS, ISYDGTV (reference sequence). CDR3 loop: CALWEGGGELGKKIKVF. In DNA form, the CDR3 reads TGTGCCTTGTGGGAGGGCGGGGGCGAGTTGGGCAAAAAAATCAAGGTATTT.